The 29 T cell receptor beta chains reported below all come from one sample, sequenced in a study of control samples from healthy donors and cancer patients. Here immunoSEQ multiplex PCR was the method, and the copy in TCRdb shows in-frame clones only, minus some. The sample yields 90,000 to 150,000 clones, around 88% seen once. Material: blood. These receptors originate from a man between 40 and 49 years old in good health.

On this clone itself: An end of the junction differs from the germline gene, which may be a read error. This rearrangement joins TRBV10-3 to TRBJ1-2; 7 nucleotides agree with TRBD1. The CDR3 is 13 residues long. Germline values: CDR1 ENHRY, CDR2 SYGVKD. The CDR3 region is CALSDTGAEGYTF. The CDR3 nucleotides read TGTGCCCTCAGCGATACAGGGGCTGAGGGCTACACCTTC.

V is TRBV25-1 and J is TRBJ2-1; 14 bases map to TRBD2. The CDR3 runs 15 residues. J lost 9 bases, V lost 6 bases, and 7 bases had no gene match. The germline V gene encodes CDR1 MGHDK and CDR2 SYGVNS. CDR3 residues: CASRPGLAGAGEQFF. In DNA, the CDR3 is TGTGCCAGCAGACCGGGACTAGCGGGGGCCGGTGAGCAGTTCTTC.

The chain joins TRBV7-6 to TRBJ1-4; TRBD1 matches 11 bases. Trimming removed 5 bases from V and 5 bases from J; junction bases left unmatched: 4. CDR1 and CDR2 from the germline V gene are SGHVS and FNYEAQ. This CDR3 region has 15 residues. CDR3 region: CASSTGQGANEKLFF. CDR3 DNA: TGTGCCAGCAGCACCGGACAGGGGGCGAATGAAAAACTGTTTTTT.

The gene calls are TRBV5-8 and TRBJ1-6; D perhaps matches TRBD1 (6 bases). The CDR3 contains 15 residues. From germline, CDR1 is SGHTS and CDR2 YDEGEE. Trimming took off 2 bases at V and 8 bases at J, with 14 bases between the two ends. CDR3 DNA: TGTGCCAGCAGCTTCGGGACAAGGGGTGATTCACCCCTCCACTTT. It translates to CASSFGTRGDSPLHF.

The chain combines TRBV11-2 with TRBJ1-1; the match to TRBD1 covers 7 bases. Germline assignment: CDR1 SGHAT and CDR2 FQNNGV. With 0 bases clipped from V and 0 bases from J, the junction kept 4 bases outside the gene matches. CDR3 size: 16 residues. CDR3 region: CASSLEWGQMNTEAFF. The DNA of the CDR3 is TGTGCCAGCAGCTTAGAATGGGGACAGATGAACACTGAAGCTTTCTTT. Combining the CDR3 with reference TRBV11-2 and TRBJ1-1 gives the whole variable domain EAGVAQSPRYKIIEKRQSVAFWCNPISGHATLYWYQQILGQGPKLLIQFQNNGVVDDSQLPKDRFSAERLKGVDSTLKIQPAKLEDSAVYLCASSLEWGQMNTEAFFGQGTRLTVV.

The chain has TRBV10-1 and TRBJ2-2; D possibly corresponds to TRBD2 (6 bases). Looked up from germline, CDR1 is WNHNN and CDR2 is SYGVQD (reference sequence). V lost 6 bases and J 2 bases, leaving 10 bases between the germline ends. This CDR3 has 14 amino acids. Written as DNA, the CDR3 is TGCGCCAGCAGAGGACTACCTAACACCGGGGAGCTGTTTTTT. Translating gives CASRGLPNTGELFF.

The V gene is TRBV7-9, the J gene TRBJ2-1; the match to TRBD2 covers 7 bases. V dropped 3 bases and J dropped 4; count of bases not matched to a gene: 15. Germline CDR1 reads SEHNR; CDR2 reads FQNEAQ (reference sequence). CDR3 length: 18 residues. CDR3 protein: CASSLGEPGPGRYNEQFF. In DNA form, the CDR3 reads TGTGCCAGCAGCTTGGGGGAACCGGGACCCGGGAGGTACAATGAGCAGTTCTTC.

This chain joins TRBV9 and TRBJ2-1; TRBD2 matches at 11 bases. Losses at the gene ends were 4 bases for V and 4 bases for J; bases not matched to a gene: 7. The CDR3 extends over 16 amino acids. The germline CDR1 and CDR2 sequences are SGDLS and YYNGEE. DNA of the CDR3: TGTGCCAGCAGCTCCTCCGGGACTAGCGGTTACAATGAGCAGTTCTTC. It translates to CASSSSGTSGYNEQFF.

This chain connects TRBV12-3 or TRBV12-4 to TRBJ2-1; no clear D gene. With 2 bases removed from V and 0 bases from J, the gap between germline ends came to 2 bases. The CDR3 consists of 13 residues. The CDR3 is CASSLFSYNEQFF. Written as DNA, the CDR3 is TGTGCCAGCAGTTTATTCTCCTACAATGAGCAGTTCTTC.

For this clone: Other nucleotide sequences in the sample specify the same CDR3. The chain recombines TRBV6-1 with TRBJ2-7; 7 bases map to TRBD1. Germline V lookup: CDR1 MNHNS, CDR2 SASEGT. The CDR3 spans 14 residues. V shed 2 bases and J 1 base; nucleotides not matched to a gene: 2. The CDR3 bases are TGTGCCAGCAGTGAAACGGGACAGTCCTACGAGCAGTACTTC. Translated: CASSETGQSYEQYF.

This clone was counted only a few times. The rearrangement uses TRBV7-2 and TRBJ2-5; no definite D call. Trimming took off 2 bases at V and 5 bases at J, with 9 bases between the two ends. CDR3 length equals 13 residues. Germline lookup yields CDR1 SGHTA and CDR2 FQGNSA. The chain's CDR3 is CASSLTLVETQYF. The CDR3 DNA sequence: TGTGCCAGCAGCTTAACCCTAGTGGAGACCCAGTACTTC.

This chain links TRBV10-3 with TRBJ2-2; D unclear. Germline V lookup: CDR1 ENHRY, CDR2 SYGVKD. V was pared by 0 bases and J by 8 bases, with 16 bases between. This CDR3 contains 16 residues. CDR3 DNA: TGTGCCATCAGTGAGTCTGAACAGCCGGTCTATGGGGAGCTGTTTTTT. Translating it yields CAISESEQPVYGELFF.

The CDR3 region is CATSRSRDSSYEQYF. The CDR3 DNA reads TGTGCCACCAGCAGATCCCGGGACAGTTCCTACGAGCAGTACTTC. The V and J genes are TRBV15 and TRBJ2-7, with 7 bases identical to TRBD1. Germline-derived CDR1 and CDR2 are LNHNV and YYDKDF (reference sequence). V lost 2 bases, J lost 1 base, and 5 bases stayed unmatched. The CDR3 runs to 15 residues. Looking up the rest from reference TRBV15 and TRBJ2-7 gives the full variable domain: DAMVIQNPRYQVTQFGKPVTLSCSQTLNHNVMYWYQQKSSQAPKLLFHYYDKDFNNEADTPDNFQSRRPNTSFCFLDIRSPGLGDTAMYLCATSRSRDSSYEQYFGPGTRLTVT.

This sequence joins TRBV5-6 and TRBJ1-5; D uncertain. Per the germline V gene, CDR1 is SGHDT and CDR2 is YYEEEE. This CDR3 is 17 amino acids long. V lost 2 bases to trimming and J lost 4 bases, with 19 bases between them. Here the CDR3 DNA reads TGTGCCAGCAGCTTCGCCGGGAAACCCGCTCAGAATCAGCCCCAGCATTTT. Amino acid sequence: CASSFAGKPAQNQPQHF.

This clone was recorded a few times. The V gene is TRBV27, the J gene TRBJ1-1; the D gene is possibly TRBD1 (6 bases). The ends were cut back, 5 bases at V and 4 bases at J, with 17 bases in the middle. This CDR3 contains 15 residues. CDR1 and CDR2 (germline): MNHEY, SMNVEV (reference sequence). This CDR3 is CASSTTTGIITEAFF. Written as DNA, the CDR3 is TGTGCCAGCAGTACAACCACAGGGATTATCACTGAAGCTTTCTTT.

This clone came up once. The chain recombines TRBV4-1 with TRBJ1-4, with TRBD1 matching 10 bases. This CDR3 has 17 amino acids. Germline V gene sequence: CDR1 MGHRA, CDR2 YSYEKL. The V gene end was trimmed by 0 bases and the J gene end by 6 bases; junction bases not matched to a gene: 7. The CDR3 spells CASSQERTGGLHEKLFF. DNA for the CDR3: TGCGCCAGCAGCCAAGAACGGACAGGGGGTCTTCATGAAAAACTGTTTTTT.

The chain combines TRBV7-9 with TRBJ1-1; no clear D gene. V lost 8 bases and J lost 0, with 7 bases in between. The CDR3 loop spans 12 amino acids. CDR1 is SEHNR, CDR2 FQNEAQ, per germline (reference sequence). CDR3 DNA: TGTGCCAGCTCAACGGTGAACACTGAAGCTTTCTTT. This codes for CASSTVNTEAFF.

The chain has TRBV19 and TRBJ1-5; a possible D gene is TRBD1 (5 bases). Germline CDR1 reads LNHDA; CDR2 reads SQIVND (reference sequence). With 3 bases removed from V and 2 bases from J, the gap between germline ends came to 5 bases. CDR3 size: 13 residues. Written as DNA, the CDR3 is TGTGCCAGTAGTATGACAGGCAATCAGCCCCAGCATTTT. It yields the protein CASSMTGNQPQHF. Filled out from reference TRBV19 and TRBJ1-5, the complete variable domain reads DGGITQSPKYLFRKEGQNVTLSCEQNLNHDAMYWYRQDPGQGLRLIYYSQIVNDFQKGDIAEGYSVSREKKESFPLTVTSAQKNPTAFYLCASSMTGNQPQHFGDGTRLSIL.

The chain uses TRBV5-1 and TRBJ1-2; D ambiguous. The CDR3 loop spans 14 amino acids. Germline V gives CDR1 SGHRS, CDR2 YFSETQ. The V end was cut by 5 bases, the J end by 6 bases, with 17 bases between. The CDR3 protein is CASSLTVGRHGYTF. As DNA, the CDR3 is TGCGCCAGCAGTTTGACGGTAGGCAGACATGGCTACACCTTC.

This clone occurred once. The genes are TRBV16 and TRBJ2-5, with a weak D call TRBD1 (5 bases). Trimming cost V 0 bases and J 2 bases, with 7 bases left between them. Germline lookup yields CDR1 KGHSY and CDR2 FQNENV. The CDR3 has 14 amino acids. The CDR3 spells CASSQSRQQETQYF. CDR3 coding DNA: TGTGCCAGCAGCCAATCGAGACAGCAAGAGACCCAGTACTTC.

The chain carries TRBV4-1 and TRBJ1-6, with D unclear. The length of the CDR3 is 12 residues. With 6 bases removed from V and 3 bases from J, the gap between germline ends came to 3 bases. Germline CDR1 reads MGHRA; CDR2 reads YSYEKL. Written as DNA, the CDR3 is TGCGCCAGCAGGCACTATAATTCACCCCTCCACTTT. Its protein is CASRHYNSPLHF.

This CDR3 is CASSQEGVGGGIYF. The CDR3 DNA reads TGTGCCAGCAGCCAAGAGGGGGTAGGGGGTGGCATATATTTT. This rearrangement joins TRBV4-2 to TRBJ1-3; weak D call: TRBD1 (6 bases). Trimming left V 0 bases short and J 12 bases short, with 15 bases between. There are 14 residues in the CDR3. Germline CDR1 LGHNA, CDR2 YNFKEQ.

The chain combines TRBV7-2 with TRBJ2-3, with D unclear. Germline-derived CDR1 and CDR2 are SGHTA and FQGNSA. V lost 5 bases and J 2 bases, leaving 14 bases between the germline ends. The length of the CDR3 is 15 residues. CDR3 DNA: TGTGCCAGCAGCCGCTCCCCGGGCCCCACAGATACGCAGTATTTT. Residues: CASSRSPGPTDTQYF.

This clone showed up just once. The chain carries TRBV24-1 and TRBJ2-3; TRBD2 agrees at 14 bases. V dropped 9 bases and J dropped 5; count of bases not matched to a gene: 3. The CDR3 has 14 residues. The germline V gene encodes CDR1 KGHDR and CDR2 SFDVKD. The CDR3 loop reads CATGTSGGLDTQYF. The CDR3 region has the DNA TGTGCCACCGGGACTAGCGGGGGATTAGATACGCAGTATTTT.

J is TRBJ2-6 and V is TRBV30; tentative D call: TRBD1 (5 bases). This CDR3 has 13 amino acids. In germline, CDR1 is GTSNPN, CDR2 SVGIG (reference sequence). Trimming removed 7 bases at V and 1 base at J, with 8 bases between. The CDR3 nucleotides read TGTGCCTCCGACAGTTCTGGGGCCAACGTCCTGACTTTC. Amino acid sequence: CASDSSGANVLTF.

This sequence joins TRBV6-2 or TRBV6-3 and TRBJ2-5; a possible D gene is TRBD2 (6 bases). Trimming removed 5 bases from V and 4 bases from J, with 17 bases in between. Germline loops: CDR1 MNHEY, CDR2 SVGEGT. The CDR3 has 15 residues. In DNA, the CDR3 is TGTGCCAGCAGTCCCCCCTCCGTCGGGGGAGAGACCCAGTACTTC. This encodes CASSPPSVGGETQYF.

The J gene is TRBJ2-7, the V gene TRBV30; a weak D match, TRBD1 (6 bases). V was clipped by 3 bases and J by 6 bases, with 18 bases between them. The CDR3 totals 14 residues. The germline V gene has CDR1 GTSNPN and CDR2 SVGIG (reference sequence). CDR3 loop: CAWSDAQGWVEQYF. CDR3 nucleotide sequence: TGTGCCTGGAGCGACGCACAGGGCTGGGTCGAGCAGTACTTC.

The chain joins TRBV30 to TRBJ1-5, with a weak D call TRBD1 (6 bases). V lost 0 bases and J lost 4, with 13 bases in between. The CDR3 spans 15 residues. Germline CDR1 and CDR2: GTSNPN and SVGIG (reference sequence). This CDR3 is CAWSVGGTSNQPQHF. As DNA, the CDR3 is TGTGCCTGGAGTGTAGGGGGGACCTCGAATCAGCCCCAGCATTTT.

The chain employs TRBV6-1 and TRBJ1-4, with D unresolved. The V gene lost 0 bases and the J gene lost 1 base, with 6 bases spanning the gap. Germline lookup yields CDR1 MNHNS and CDR2 SASEGT. The CDR3 runs 15 residues. The CDR3 DNA reads as TGTGCCAGCAGTGAAGCAGGGTTAACTAATGAAAAACTGTTTTTT. Protein product: CASSEAGLTNEKLFF.